This TCR beta chain was captured by sequencing in a study of T-cell memory formation after mild COVID-19. Study outcomes and limitations: Contracting CD8+ clones were enriched in EMRA, CD4+ mainly in CM and EM. Later expanders leaned toward CD4+, whereas clones contracting from day 15 to 85 were balanced CD4/CD8.

This clonotype has more than one count but fewer than ten. Its antigen is unknown. The CDR3 consists of 15 residues. The V and J ends lost 5 bases and 4 bases respectively, with 17 bases between them. Constant-segment primers were used for 5'RACE, and the resulting TCR alpha and TCR beta cDNA libraries carried sample barcodes and UMIs. TCRdb used MiXCR to reprocess the 5' RACE reads, holding one entry per CDR3 protein. The repertoire holds under 400,000 distinct CDR3 sequences, with under 30% as singletons. This chain connects TRBV12-3 or TRBV12-4 to TRBJ1-2; D remains unclear. This sequence was found in an adult woman who had mild COVID-19 (a few samples of this study predate the infection). Cell type and time point are not known. Sequenced input: PBMCs or a T cell subset sorted from them (not recorded which). CDR3 nucleotides: TGTGCCAGCAGTCCCTCCGGGCACGGAGGCTATGGCTACACCTTC. This codes for CASSPSGHGGYGYTF.